The clone carrying this T cell receptor (beta chain) has only a few counts. Antigen: not known. What was sequenced were expressed TCRB transcripts, since all of the isolated RNA had been reverse transcribed. Naive, central memory and regulatory T cell samples averaged approximately 3.9 million immunoSEQ reads each. The repertoire was sequenced with immunoSEQ multiplex PCR; TCRdb's copy has only in-frame clones and lacks some. In the table there are a few hundred thousand clones, 27% of which are singletons. The CDR3 spans 19 residues. CDR1 and CDR2 from the germline V gene are GTSNPN and SVGIG (reference sequence). Trimming at V came to 1 base and at J to 0 bases, leaving 11 bases not matched to a gene. The record originates from a study of beta chain features in type 1 diabetes. Whole-study results and caveats: Among patients, naive, central memory and Treg TCRB repertoires appeared more similar than among healthy donors. For Type 1 diabetes patients, all four CD4+ subsets carried TCRB CDR3s that were moderately but significantly shorter.

V usage is TRBV30 and J usage is TRBJ2-3; 12 bases map to TRBD2. The sample consisted of central memory CD4+ T cells from blood. The sequence came from a man younger than 40 in good health. The CDR3 nucleotides are TGTGCCTGGAGTGGCCTCACCCCCGGGACTAGCGGGAGCACAGATACGCAGTATTTT. Residues: CAWSGLTPGTSGSTDTQYF.